One and the same sample provided the 27 T cell receptor beta chains below, sequenced in a study of OX40 agonist ivuxolimab in advanced cancers. Only in-frame clones appear in the TCRdb table, and some are missing; sequencing was by immunoSEQ multiplex PCR. This sample has roughly 72,000 clones; approximately 84% occur once, and the top ten carry 5%. The sample here was CD4+ or CD8+ T cells sorted from blood, taken in a trial of the OX40 agonist ivuxolimab. These receptors originate from an adult with an advanced solid tumor such as melanoma, head and neck, liver or kidney cancer.

The chain links TRBV18 to TRBJ1-1; D gene ambiguous. The germline gives CDR1 KGHSH, CDR2 LQKENI. The CDR3 sequence is 15 residues long. Trimming removed 0 bases at V and 7 bases at J, with 15 bases between. The CDR3 spells CASSPPSVKADEAFF. In nucleotides, the CDR3 is TGTGCCAGCTCACCACCGTCTGTCAAGGCGGATGAAGCTTTCTTT.

The chain employs TRBV9 and TRBJ2-2; perhaps TRBD2 as D (6 bases). CDR1 SGDLS and CDR2 YYNGEE come from the germline V gene. The CDR3 loop spans 15 amino acids. V shed 0 bases and J shed 5 bases, with 11 bases lying between them. CDR3 protein: CASSVGRAGTGELFF. CDR3 coding DNA: TGTGCCAGCAGCGTAGGCAGGGCGGGAACCGGGGAGCTGTTTTTT.

The rearrangement uses TRBV18 and TRBJ2-7, with no clear D. The germline V gene has CDR1 KGHSH and CDR2 LQKENI. This CDR3 region has 16 residues. The V and J ends lost 0 bases and 2 bases respectively, with 14 bases between them. Written as DNA, the CDR3 is TGTGCCAGCTCACCACCGAGGACCCGGGCCCCCTACGAGCAGTACTTC. As protein: CASSPPRTRAPYEQYF.

In the case of this clone: This sample includes further DNA sequences coding for the same CDR3. The genes are TRBV29-1 and TRBJ1-1; D not certain. The V gene lost 7 bases and the J gene lost 4 bases, with 13 bases spanning the gap. Germline V CDR1 and CDR2: SQVTM, ANQGSEA. This CDR3 comprises 12 residues. CDR3 sequence (DNA): TGCAGCGCCACCATAGAAGGCACTGAAGCTTTCTTT. It encodes CSATIEGTEAFF.

The CDR3 loop reads CASSFLGNSGNTIYF. DNA of the CDR3: TGTGCCAGCAGCTTTTTGGGTAATTCTGGAAACACCATATATTTT. The chain uses TRBV7-9 and TRBJ1-3; D is ambiguous. The CDR3 runs 15 residues. Germline lookup yields CDR1 SEHNR and CDR2 FQNEAQ (reference sequence). The V end was cut by 3 bases, the J end by 1 base, with 10 bases between. The variable domain in full, with the rest retrieved from reference TRBV7-9 and TRBJ1-3, is DTGVSQNPRHKITKRGQNVTFRCDPISEHNRLYWYRQTLGQGPEFLTYFQNEAQLEKSRLLSDRFSAERPKGSFSTLEIQRTEQGDSAMYLCASSFLGNSGNTIYFGEGSWLTVV.

V usage is TRBV11-2 and J usage is TRBJ2-7; D unresolved. Looked up from germline, CDR1 is SGHAT and CDR2 is FQNNGV. Trimming took 2 bases from V and 3 from J, leaving 2 bases between them. The CDR3 has 11 amino acids. In DNA, the CDR3 is TGTGCCAGCAGCTTAAACTACGAGCAGTACTTC. Translated, it gives CASSLNYEQYF.

The chain links TRBV7-2 to TRBJ1-5; 11 bases align to TRBD1. Germline assignment: CDR1 SGHTA and CDR2 FQGNSA. V trimming: 4 bases; J trimming: 4 bases; junction bases outside the gene matches: 9. This CDR3 is 17 amino acids long. The CDR3 DNA reads as TGTGCCAGCAGCTACGATTCCGGGACAGGGGGAAATCAGCCCCAGCATTTT. It encodes CASSYDSGTGGNQPQHF.

The chain employs TRBV2 and TRBJ1-1; no reliable D call. The CDR3 extends over 13 amino acids. V was pared by 8 bases and J by 2 bases, with 12 bases between. Germline V gives CDR1 SNHLY, CDR2 FYNNEI. The CDR3 nucleotides read TGTGCCAGCCCTATGGAGGTTAACACTGAAGCTTTCTTT. Translated, it gives CASPMEVNTEAFF.

The rearrangement links TRBV6-1 to TRBJ2-1, with D perhaps TRBD1 (5 bases). Germline V gene sequence: CDR1 MNHNS, CDR2 SASEGT. The CDR3 is made up of 13 amino acids. The V gene lost 5 bases and the J gene lost 4 bases, with 9 bases spanning the gap. CDR3 nucleotides: TGTGCCAGCAGTATAAAGGGGTACAATGAGCAGTTCTTC. Translation gives CASSIKGYNEQFF.

V gene TRBV4-1 combines with J gene TRBJ1-1; TRBD1 is a possible D gene (5 bases). V gave up 5 bases and J gave up 5 bases, with 15 bases separating them. Germline V gives CDR1 MGHRA, CDR2 YSYEKL. The CDR3 is 14 amino acids. As DNA, the CDR3 is TGCGCCAGCAGCTATCGGGACGGGCGGACTGAAGCTTTCTTT. Its translation is CASSYRDGRTEAFF.

The V gene is TRBV29-1, the J gene TRBJ1-1, with 9 nucleotides matching TRBD1. Looked up from germline, CDR1 is SQVTM and CDR2 is ANQGSEA. The CDR3 covers 15 residues. V was pared by 2 bases and J by 1 base, with 5 bases of the junction left unmatched. The CDR3 region is CSVEWDRAPNTEAFF. For the CDR3, the DNA is TGCAGCGTTGAATGGGACAGGGCCCCGAACACTGAAGCTTTCTTT.

This chain connects TRBV28 to TRBJ2-5; D perhaps matches TRBD1 (6 bases). Germline CDR1 MDHEN, CDR2 SYDVKM. The CDR3 has 12 residues. V was shortened by 5 bases and J by 4 bases, with 8 bases between the two germline ends. The CDR3, as DNA: TGTGCCAGCAGTGGGGGCCGAGAGACCCAGTACTTC. As protein: CASSGGRETQYF. The whole variable domain, remainder taken from reference TRBV28 and TRBJ2-5, is DVKVTQSSRYLVKRTGEKVFLECVQDMDHENMFWYRQDPGLGLRLIYFSYDVKMKEKGDIPEGYSVSREKKERFSLILESASTNQTSMYLCASSGGRETQYFGPGTRLLVL.

This chain uses TRBV19 with TRBJ1-2; D possibly corresponds to TRBD1 (5 bases). From germline, CDR1 is LNHDA and CDR2 SQIVND (reference sequence). The CDR3 is made up of 15 amino acids. With 6 bases removed from V and 1 base from J, the gap between germline ends came to 15 bases. The CDR3 DNA reads TGTGCCAGTAGCTTGGACAAGGCGTTTAACTATGGCTACACCTTC. Translated: CASSLDKAFNYGYTF.

The rearrangement joins TRBV11-3 to TRBJ2-1; D may be TRBD2 (6 bases). The CDR3 has 14 residues. In germline, CDR1 is SGHNT, CDR2 YENEEA. V was clipped by 0 bases and J by 10 bases, with 13 bases between them. CDR3 in DNA: TGTGCCAGCAGCTTAGATCGGGGGTATGGCGAGCAGTTCTTC. Its translation: CASSLDRGYGEQFF. Full variable domain (outside the CDR3, taken from reference TRBV11-3 and TRBJ2-1): EAGVVQSPRYKIIEKKQPVAFWCNPISGHNTLYWYLQNLGQGPELLIRYENEEAVDDSQLPKDRFSAERLKGVDSTLKIQPAELGDSAVYLCASSLDRGYGEQFFGPGTRLTVL.

The V call is TRBV5-4, the J call TRBJ2-3; D uncertain. Germline CDR1 reads SGHNT; CDR2 reads YYREEE (reference sequence). The length of the CDR3 is 13 residues. The V and J ends lost 0 bases and 3 bases respectively, with 5 bases between them. The CDR3 DNA follows: TGTGCCAGCAGCTTGGCGGCTACAGATACGCAGTATTTT. Translation: CASSLAATDTQYF.

V and J are TRBV11-2 and TRBJ2-4; unclear D gene. This CDR3 spans 14 amino acids. V was pared by 5 bases and J by 10 bases, with 18 bases between. From germline, CDR1 is SGHAT and CDR2 FQNNGV. The CDR3 DNA reads TGTGCCAGCAGCCCCGTAGGACGGCAAACGATTCAGTACTTC. Translated: CASSPVGRQTIQYF.

The genes are TRBV6-5 and TRBJ1-5; D is ambiguous. V was clipped by 6 bases and J by 3 bases, with 9 bases between them. The length of the CDR3 is 13 residues. Germline CDR1 MNHEY, CDR2 SVGAGI. In nucleotides, the CDR3 is TGTGCCAGCAGCTTGACGGACAATCAGCCCCAGCATTTT. Translation gives CASSLTDNQPQHF.

CDR3 bases: TGTGCCAGTAGTATCGGCTCAGCCGGGAACACTGAAGCTTTCTTT. Protein sequence: CASSIGSAGNTEAFF. V is TRBV19 and J is TRBJ1-1, with no clear D. Trimming took off 3 bases at V and 1 base at J, with 12 bases between the two ends. The CDR3 is 15 residues long. The germline V gene encodes CDR1 LNHDA and CDR2 SQIVND (reference sequence).

The gene calls are TRBV23-1 and TRBJ1-5; D perhaps matches TRBD1 (5 bases). TRBV23-1 carries the ORF label, with uncertain function. V dropped 3 bases and J dropped 3 bases, with 36 bases sitting between them. The CDR3 extends over 23 amino acids. The CDR3 nucleotides are TGCGCCAGCAGTCACCGGACTCCTAAACGTGGGACGAACCCCCGGATCAACAATCAGCCCCAGCATTTT. Residues: CASSHRTPKRGTNPRINNQPQHF.

The chain joins TRBV4-2 to TRBJ2-5; 12 bases fit TRBD2. This CDR3 comprises 16 residues. V gave up 0 bases and J gave up 3 bases; unmatched junction bases: 2. Germline V gene data show CDR1 as LGHNA and CDR2 as YNFKEQ. In DNA, the CDR3 is TGTGCCAGCAGCCAAGATAGACTAGCGGGGGAAGAGACCCAGTACTTC. Translation gives CASSQDRLAGEETQYF.

This clone appeared a single time. The chain recombines TRBV6-5 with TRBJ2-7; D might be TRBD1 (5 bases). The V gene's germline CDR1 is MNHEY and CDR2 SVGAGI. This CDR3 spans 14 amino acids. Trimming left V 0 bases short and J 3 bases short, with 9 bases between. The CDR3 sequence is CASSYSPRDYEQYF. DNA for the CDR3: TGTGCCAGCAGTTACTCGCCCAGGGACTACGAGCAGTACTTC.

J is TRBJ1-4 and V is TRBV5-1; D might be TRBD1 (6 bases). This CDR3 has 17 amino acids. Germline lookup yields CDR1 SGHRS and CDR2 YFSETQ. V was cut by 0 bases and J by 6 bases, with 18 bases left in between. CDR3 sequence: CASSLAWGRGKDEKLFF. The DNA for the CDR3 is TGCGCCAGCAGCTTGGCCTGGGGCAGGGGAAAGGATGAAAAACTGTTTTTT.

The V call is TRBV6-5, the J call TRBJ2-7, with TRBD1 matching 11 bases. This CDR3 contains 14 residues. The ends lost 6 bases at V and 7 bases at J; junction bases unmatched: 8. The germline gives CDR1 MNHEY, CDR2 SVGAGI. CDR3 region: CASSKRTGGEEQYF. The CDR3, as DNA: TGTGCCAGCAGCAAACGGACAGGGGGCGAAGAGCAGTACTTC.

The rearrangement uses TRBV5-1 and TRBJ1-2; no reliable D call. The CDR3 is 15 residues long. The germline V and J ends were trimmed by 6 bases and 1 base, with 16 bases remaining between them. Germline lookup yields CDR1 SGHRS and CDR2 YFSETQ. CDR3 sequence: CASTPDGSYNYGYTF. The CDR3 DNA sequence: TGCGCCAGCACCCCCGACGGGAGTTATAACTATGGCTACACCTTC.

The rearrangement links TRBV19 to TRBJ2-4; weak D call: TRBD1 (8 bases). Germline CDR1 LNHDA, CDR2 SQIVND (reference sequence). This CDR3 comprises 15 residues. V lost 9 bases to trimming and J lost 6 bases, with 21 bases between them. In nucleotides, the CDR3 is TGTGCCAGCGGGGGGATCGGACAGGGTGGAAACATTCAGTACTTC. This codes for CASGGIGQGGNIQYF. The full variable domain, with the rest looked up from reference TRBV19 and TRBJ2-4, is DGGITQSPKYLFRKEGQNVTLSCEQNLNHDAMYWYRQDPGQGLRLIYYSQIVNDFQKGDIAEGYSVSREKKESFPLTVTSAQKNPTAFYLCASGGIGQGGNIQYFGAGTRLSVL.

The chain uses TRBV7-2 and TRBJ1-1; D remains unclear. The ends were cut back, 6 bases at V and 1 base at J, with 9 bases in the middle. The CDR3 extends over 13 amino acids. Germline assignment: CDR1 SGHTA and CDR2 FQGNSA. The CDR3 protein is CASRIDRNTEAFF. CDR3 bases: TGTGCCAGCAGGATCGACCGGAACACTGAAGCTTTCTTT.

The gene calls are TRBV11-2 and TRBJ1-3; no clear D. The germline V gene encodes CDR1 SGHAT and CDR2 FQNNGV. The CDR3 has 13 amino acids. V lost 2 bases and J lost 8, with 10 bases in between. Here the CDR3 DNA reads TGTGCCAGCAGCTTAACCTACACGGACACCATATATTTT. This sequence encodes CASSLTYTDTIYF. Combining the CDR3 with reference TRBV11-2 and TRBJ1-3 gives the whole variable domain EAGVAQSPRYKIIEKRQSVAFWCNPISGHATLYWYQQILGQGPKLLIQFQNNGVVDDSQLPKDRFSAERLKGVDSTLKIQPAKLEDSAVYLCASSLTYTDTIYFGEGSWLTVV.